Each of the 32 T cell receptor beta chains below was sequenced from the same sample in a study of beta chain features in type 1 diabetes. The entirety of the isolated RNA underwent reverse transcription, so expressed TCRB transcripts were sequenced. Produced via immunoSEQ multiplex PCR; TCRdb's table is partial and in-frame only. The profile shows around 400,000 clones, roughly 16% of them singletons. Sample: naive CD4+ T cells from blood. All receptors come from a woman between 18 and 30 years old in good health.

This clone was seen more than once but under ten times. The V call is TRBV7-3, the J call TRBJ1-5; possibly TRBD1 for D (5 bases). Trimming removed 0 bases from V and 7 bases from J, with 7 bases in between. There are 13 residues in the CDR3. Germline V gives CDR1 SGHTA, CDR2 FQGTGA. The CDR3 sequence: CASSLTQGQPQHF. CDR3 bases: TGTGCCAGCAGCTTAACTCAGGGACAGCCCCAGCATTTT.

This clone showed up just a few times. V usage is TRBV15 and J usage is TRBJ2-1, with D maybe TRBD1 (6 bases). This CDR3 comprises 14 residues. Germline V lookup: CDR1 LNHNV, CDR2 YYDKDF (reference sequence). V lost 2 bases and J lost 5, with 10 bases in between. CDR3 coding DNA: TGTGCCACCAGCAGAAGTACAGGGAACAATGAGCAGTTCTTC. It codes for CATSRSTGNNEQFF.

The genes are TRBV7-2 and TRBJ1-5, with TRBD1 identical over 7 bases. V shed 5 bases, J shed 4 bases, and the junction held 8 bases outside the gene matches. The CDR3 runs 15 residues. Per germline, CDR1 SGHTA and CDR2 FQGNSA. The CDR3 nucleotides are TGTGCCAGCAGCCTTATAGGACAGGCAAATCAGCCCCAGCATTTT. The encoded protein is CASSLIGQANQPQHF.

This clone came up a few times. This chain connects TRBV25-1 to TRBJ2-6, with D unclear. Trimming left V 0 bases short and J 0 bases short, with 9 bases between. Germline CDR1 and CDR2: MGHDK and SYGVNS. The CDR3 has 17 amino acids. CDR3 in amino acids: CASSEYVSYSGANVLTF. Written as DNA, the CDR3 is TGTGCCAGCAGTGAATACGTGTCTTACTCTGGGGCCAACGTCCTGACTTTC.

The chain couples TRBV28 to TRBJ1-2, with 9 bases aligning to TRBD1. V shed 6 bases, J shed 4 bases, and the junction held 9 bases outside the gene matches. The germline V gene has CDR1 MDHEN and CDR2 SYDVKM. This CDR3 contains 15 residues. CDR3 in amino acids: CASRIPGQGTYGYTF. The DNA of the CDR3 is TGTGCCAGCAGGATACCGGGACAGGGAACCTATGGCTACACCTTC.

The sample holds a few counts of this clone. The chain has TRBV28 and TRBJ2-7, with TRBD1 as a possible D gene (5 bases). There are 13 residues in the CDR3. Per the germline V gene, CDR1 is MDHEN and CDR2 is SYDVKM. DNA of the CDR3: TGTGTCATCTGGGGCCCGAGCTCCTACGAGCAGTACTTC. The encoded protein is CVIWGPSSYEQYF. Using reference TRBV28 and TRBJ2-7 for the parts outside the CDR3, the full variable domain is DVKVTQSSRYLVKRTGEKVFLECVQDMDHENMFWYRQDPGLGLRLIYFSYDVKMKEKGDIPEGYSVSREKKERFSLILESASTNQTSMYLCVIWGPSSYEQYFGPGTRLTVT.

This chain joins TRBV7-9 and TRBJ2-7; TRBD1 matches at 11 bases. V lost 3 bases and J lost 3; bases outside the gene matches: 7. The CDR3 loop spans 16 amino acids. Per the germline V gene, CDR1 is SEHNR and CDR2 is FQNEAQ (reference sequence). CDR3 sequence reads: CASSLGRDRGFYEQYF. The CDR3 nucleotides are TGTGCCAGCAGCTTGGGCCGGGACAGGGGGTTCTACGAGCAGTACTTC.

This clone has just one count. The V call is TRBV10-3, the J call TRBJ1-1, with a possible D match to TRBD1 (5 bases). Germline values: CDR1 ENHRY, CDR2 SYGVKD. V was pared by 4 bases and J by 6 bases, with 12 bases between. The CDR3 runs 13 residues. The CDR3 region is CAISVQGKAEAFF. The CDR3 DNA follows: TGTGCCATCAGTGTTCAGGGCAAGGCTGAAGCTTTCTTT.

The rearrangement joins TRBV29-1 to TRBJ2-2, with TRBD2 matching over 9 bases. Germline V gives CDR1 SQVTM, CDR2 ANQGSEA. This CDR3 spans 13 amino acids. In DNA form, the CDR3 reads TGCAGTGCGGGGGGGGGATTCACCGGGGAGCTGTTTTTT. Its protein product is CSAGGGFTGELFF.

This clone has a handful of counts. The rearrangement uses TRBV7-9 and TRBJ2-3, with D perhaps matching TRBD2 (5 bases). V was trimmed by 0 bases and J by 6 bases, leaving 16 bases between them. CDR3 size: 16 residues. From germline, CDR1 is SEHNR and CDR2 FQNEAQ (reference sequence). The CDR3 nucleotides are TGTGCCAGCAGCTTAGCTTCGGCTAGCATTTCCGATACGCAGTATTTT. Its translation is CASSLASASISDTQYF.

The chain joins TRBV2 to TRBJ2-2; TRBD2 is a possible D gene (5 bases). Trimming shortened V by 5 bases and J by 6 bases, and 7 bases separated the two germline ends. Germline-derived CDR1 and CDR2 are SNHLY and FYNNEI. CDR3 size: 12 residues. CDR3 protein: CASSNGAGELFF. The CDR3 DNA reads TGTGCCAGCAGTAACGGGGCCGGGGAGCTGTTTTTT. Drawing the rest from reference TRBV2 and TRBJ2-2, the complete variable domain is EPEVTQTPSHQVTQMGQEVILRCVPISNHLYFYWYRQILGQKVEFLVSFYNNEISEKSEIFDDQFSVERPDGSNFTLKIRSTKLEDSAMYFCASSNGAGELFFGEGSRLTVL.

This clone has a handful of counts. The rearrangement links TRBV5-1 to TRBJ2-1; maybe TRBD1 (6 bases). From germline, CDR1 is SGHRS and CDR2 YFSETQ. V lost 3 bases to trimming and J lost 6 bases, with 19 bases between them. The CDR3 runs 16 residues. Written as DNA, the CDR3 is TGCGCCAGCAGCTGGACGCAGGGGATCCCTCGCAATGAGCAGTTCTTC. Its translation is CASSWTQGIPRNEQFF.

CDR3 region: CAWSKTHSNQPQHF. DNA for the CDR3: TGTGCCTGGAGCAAAACTCACAGCAATCAGCCCCAGCATTTT. The chain employs TRBV30 and TRBJ1-5; no clear D. V was pared by 3 bases and J by 1 base, with 10 bases between. The length of the CDR3 is 14 residues. CDR1 and CDR2 (germline): GTSNPN, SVGIG (reference sequence).

This clone has a handful of counts. This chain joins TRBV9 and TRBJ1-1, with TRBD1 as a possible D gene (5 bases). CDR3 length: 16 residues. V was trimmed by 0 bases and J by 1 base, leaving 13 bases between them. Germline V gene data show CDR1 as SGDLS and CDR2 as YYNGEE. CDR3 protein: CASSVGRGIPNTEAFF. The CDR3 bases are TGTGCCAGCAGCGTAGGGAGGGGCATACCGAACACTGAAGCTTTCTTT.

This clone was picked up a small number of times. This rearrangement joins TRBV19 to TRBJ2-1; 10 nucleotides agree with TRBD1. The J segment lost 4 bases and the V segment lost 5 bases, leaving 8 bases of the junction unmatched. This CDR3 is 16 amino acids long. The V gene's germline CDR1 is LNHDA and CDR2 SQIVND (reference sequence). DNA for the CDR3: TGTGCCAGTAGTCTCCAGGGACAGGGGCGATACAATGAGCAGTTCTTC. Translation: CASSLQGQGRYNEQFF.

The chain recombines TRBV12-5 with TRBJ2-3; no definite D call. The germline V and J ends were trimmed by 7 bases and 5 bases, with 7 bases remaining between them. The CDR3 is made up of 11 amino acids. Germline V CDR1 and CDR2: LGHNT, FRNRAP. The CDR3: CASAQLDTQYF. CDR3 DNA sequence: TGTGCTAGTGCCCAATTAGATACGCAGTATTTT.

This chain joins TRBV30 and TRBJ1-1, with TRBD1 matching 8 bases. With 5 bases clipped from V and 6 bases from J, the junction kept 5 bases outside the gene matches. Per germline, CDR1 GTSNPN and CDR2 SVGIG (reference sequence). The CDR3 loop spans 12 amino acids. The CDR3 sequence is CAWGQGNPEAFF. The CDR3 nucleotides are TGTGCCTGGGGACAGGGAAACCCTGAAGCTTTCTTT.

The chain's CDR3 is CASSRDLDEQFF. The CDR3 DNA is TGTGCCAGCAGCCGGGATTTGGATGAGCAGTTCTTC. The genes are TRBV7-9 and TRBJ2-1; perhaps TRBD2 as D (5 bases). The CDR3 has 12 residues. Germline CDR1 is SEHNR and CDR2 is FQNEAQ (reference sequence). V was clipped by 5 bases and J by 8 bases, with 10 bases between them.

The V call is TRBV27, the J call TRBJ2-7; 9 nucleotides agree with TRBD2. Unmatched junction bases numbered 8, after V lost 3 bases and J lost 5 bases. Germline lookup yields CDR1 MNHEY and CDR2 SMNVEV (reference sequence). The CDR3 contains 15 residues. CDR3 nucleotides: TGTGCCAGCAGTTTGAGGCTAGCGGGATTCAACGAGCAGTACTTC. Translation gives CASSLRLAGFNEQYF.

This clone was observed a few times. V gene TRBV28 combines with J gene TRBJ1-1; no definite D call. The V gene's germline CDR1 is MDHEN and CDR2 SYDVKM. V lost 2 bases and J lost 12, with 10 bases in between. The CDR3 contains 11 residues. The CDR3, as DNA: TGTGCCAGCAGTTTAGAGGGTCGGTCTTTCTTT. It yields the protein CASSLEGRSFF. The full variable domain, completed using reference TRBV28 and TRBJ1-1, is DVKVTQSSRYLVKRTGEKVFLECVQDMDHENMFWYRQDPGLGLRLIYFSYDVKMKEKGDIPEGYSVSREKKERFSLILESASTNQTSMYLCASSLEGRSFFGQGTRLTVV.

The table lists this clone with a few counts. This chain connects TRBV30 to TRBJ2-1; possible D gene TRBD1, 5 bases. Per germline, CDR1 GTSNPN and CDR2 SVGIG (reference sequence). The germline V and J ends were trimmed by 5 bases and 10 bases, with 15 bases remaining between them. CDR3 length equals 12 residues. Here the CDR3 reads CAWGDSRTEQFF. The CDR3 nucleotides are TGTGCCTGGGGCGACAGTCGAACAGAGCAGTTCTTC.

This clone was seen a handful of times. This chain connects TRBV6-6 to TRBJ2-1, with TRBD2 matching over 8 bases. The V segment lost 5 bases and the J segment 4 bases; nucleotides outside the gene matches: 7. In germline, CDR1 is MNHNY, CDR2 SVGAGI (reference sequence). This CDR3 comprises 15 residues. The CDR3 reads CASSGLALKYNEQFF. The CDR3 region has the DNA TGTGCCAGCAGTGGACTAGCTCTAAAGTACAATGAGCAGTTCTTC.

CDR3 nucleotide sequence: TGCAGCGTGGGGACTAGCGGGAAATACGAGCAGTACTTC. Translated, it gives CSVGTSGKYEQYF. This chain connects TRBV29-1 to TRBJ2-7, with 13 bases identical to TRBD2. The germline V gene has CDR1 SQVTM and CDR2 ANQGSEA. V shed 6 bases, J shed 4 bases, and the junction held 3 bases outside the gene matches. The CDR3 runs 13 residues.

The chain is built from TRBV7-8 and TRBJ1-2; 10 positions match TRBD1. Germline V gene data show CDR1 as SGHVS and CDR2 as FQNEAQ. The J segment lost 10 bases and the V segment lost 5 bases, leaving 10 bases of the junction unmatched. The CDR3 extends over 14 amino acids. The DNA for the CDR3 is TGTGCCAGCAGCACCACCGGGACAGGGGTTGTCTACACCTTC. It codes for CASSTTGTGVVYTF.

This chain uses TRBV30 with TRBJ2-3; 7 bases are shared with TRBD2. The V and J ends lost 4 bases and 6 bases, in that order; junction bases with no gene match: 10. There are 14 residues in the CDR3. CDR1 GTSNPN and CDR2 SVGIG come from the germline V gene (reference sequence). The CDR3 region has the DNA TGTGCCTGGACAGGCGGGAGCGGTACGGATACGCAGTATTTT. It codes for CAWTGGSGTDTQYF.

This clone turned up a few times. The chain carries TRBV30 and TRBJ1-1, with 11 bases aligning to TRBD1. This CDR3 has 16 residues. Germline-derived CDR1 and CDR2 are GTSNPN and SVGIG (reference sequence). The V segment lost 1 base and the J segment 5 bases; nucleotides outside the gene matches: 9. CDR3 in DNA: TGTGCCTGGAGTGCCCTCGGACAGGGGGCGAAGACTGAAGCTTTCTTT. This gives the protein CAWSALGQGAKTEAFF.

This clone has a single count. CDR3 bases: TGCGCCAGCAGCCAGGCCCTCGGGACAGGGGCTAACTATGGCTACACCTTC. Its protein is CASSQALGTGANYGYTF. The chain is built from TRBV5-1 and TRBJ1-2; 10 nucleotides line up with TRBD1. Germline V gene data show CDR1 as SGHRS and CDR2 as YFSETQ. The CDR3 consists of 17 residues. J lost 0 bases, V lost 4 bases, and 9 bases had no gene match.

This clone was found a few times. V is TRBV7-9 and J is TRBJ2-5, with 9 bases lining up with TRBD1. With V trimmed by 3 bases and J by 2 bases, 7 bases remained unmatched. Germline CDR1 SEHNR, CDR2 FQNEAQ (reference sequence). This CDR3 region has 16 residues. This chain's CDR3 is CASSFGTGLMQETQYF. For the CDR3, the DNA is TGTGCCAGCAGCTTTGGGACAGGGCTCATGCAAGAGACCCAGTACTTC.

This rearrangement joins TRBV5-4 to TRBJ2-2; D is uncertain. The V gene lost 5 bases and the J gene lost 0 bases, with 5 bases spanning the gap. The CDR3 is 13 amino acids. CDR1 and CDR2 from the germline V gene are SGHNT and YYREEE (reference sequence). The CDR3 bases are TGTGCCAGCAGTCGTTCGAACACCGGGGAGCTGTTTTTT. It encodes CASSRSNTGELFF.

This clone came up a few times. The chain recombines TRBV5-1 with TRBJ2-1, with D possibly being TRBD2 (6 bases). Germline V gene sequence: CDR1 SGHRS, CDR2 YFSETQ. V lost 5 bases to trimming and J lost 9 bases, with 18 bases between them. This CDR3 has 14 residues. The CDR3 is CASSPWRAEGEQFF. The CDR3 nucleotides read TGCGCCAGCAGTCCGTGGAGGGCTGAAGGTGAGCAGTTCTTC.

A few counts support this clone. This sequence joins TRBV7-2 and TRBJ2-2, with TRBD2 identical over 12 bases. The CDR3 sequence is 15 residues long. Germline V gene sequence: CDR1 SGHTA, CDR2 FQGNSA. V trimming: 3 bases; J trimming: 6 bases; junction bases outside the gene matches: 2. The CDR3 reads CASSFRLAGAGELFF. DNA for the CDR3: TGTGCCAGCAGCTTCCGACTAGCGGGAGCCGGGGAGCTGTTTTTT.

The chain has TRBV7-2 and TRBJ2-7; D perhaps matches TRBD2 (5 bases). V shed 8 bases and J shed 4 bases, with 12 bases lying between them. The germline V gene encodes CDR1 SGHTA and CDR2 FQGNSA. The length of the CDR3 is 12 residues. The CDR3 protein is CASAPGEYEQYF. CDR3 bases: TGTGCCAGCGCCCCCGGGGAGTACGAGCAGTACTTC.